The clone carrying this T cell receptor (beta chain) turned up a few times. This specimen comes from a study of blood T cell repertoires in COVID-19. The CDR3 loop spans 11 amino acids. Germline assignment: CDR1 SGHRS and CDR2 YFSETQ. V lost 4 bases, J lost 5 bases, and 4 bases lay in between. As processed by the authors: Amplification of reference gene primers was used by the study to estimate nucleated cell counts. The data were produced by immunoSEQ multiplex PCR, yet TCRdb's version contains in-frame clones alone and is incomplete. V and J calls and clone size are given by that table; D and trimming were obtained from the DNA. Among 200,000 to 250,000 clones, approximately 78% were seen once, and the ten largest hold approximately 7.6%. Seattle patient enrollment occurred during active infection, with longitudinal follow-up thereafter.

Sequenced sample: peripheral blood. This sequence joins TRBV5-1 and TRBJ1-5, with no clear D. The receptor was derived from an elderly woman with COVID-19, enrolled during active disease. The CDR3 coding sequence is TGCGCCAGCAGCCCTGATCAGCCCCAGCATTTT. It yields the protein CASSPDQPQHF. The full variable domain, with the rest looked up from reference TRBV5-1 and TRBJ1-5, is KAGVTQTPRYLIKTRGQQVTLSCSPISGHRSVSWYQQTPGQGLQFLFEYFSETQRNKGNFPGRFSGRQFSNSRSEMNVSTLELGDSALYLCASSPDQPQHFGDGTRLSIL.